What follows are 28 T cell receptor beta chains derived from one specimen sequenced in a study of blood T cell repertoires in COVID-19. Only in-frame clones appear in the TCRdb table, and some are missing; sequencing was by immunoSEQ multiplex PCR. The sample yields some 400,000 clones, around 87% seen once. The specimen sequenced was peripheral blood. Receptors were obtained from a woman in her thirties with COVID-19, enrolled during active disease.

This clone was seen only once. The chain recombines TRBV5-4 with TRBJ2-3; TRBD2 matches 9 bases. This CDR3 has 14 amino acids. Per the germline V gene, CDR1 is SGHNT and CDR2 is YYREEE (reference sequence). J was trimmed by 6 bases and V by 3 bases; bases with no gene match: 5. CDR3 in DNA: TGTGCCAGCAGCTCCCGACTAGCGGCGGATACGCAGTATTTT. Translating gives CASSSRLAADTQYF.

The rearrangement uses TRBV6-5 and TRBJ1-2; 11 bases are a match to TRBD1. The CDR3 extends over 13 amino acids. Trimming took 6 bases from V and 6 from J; bases not matched to a gene: 3. The germline V gene encodes CDR1 MNHEY and CDR2 SVGAGI. This chain's CDR3 is CASRGQGGHGYTF. DNA of the CDR3: TGTGCCAGCAGGGGACAGGGGGGACATGGCTACACCTTC.

The chain has TRBV4-1 and TRBJ2-3, with 10 bases identical to TRBD2. Germline V lookup: CDR1 MGHRA, CDR2 YSYEKL. V trimming: 4 bases; J trimming: 2 bases; junction bases outside the gene matches: 15. The CDR3 length is 19 residues. CDR3 in amino acids: CASSPRVPLGLAATDTQYF. CDR3 DNA: TGCGCCAGCAGCCCTCGTGTTCCTCTAGGACTAGCGGCCACAGATACGCAGTATTTT.

V usage is TRBV14 and J usage is TRBJ1-2; maybe TRBD1 (5 bases). The CDR3 runs to 13 residues. V was pared by 4 bases and J by 6 bases, with 12 bases between. From germline, CDR1 is SGHDN and CDR2 FVKESK. The CDR3 spells CASSLNRQHGYTF. CDR3 DNA sequence: TGTGCCAGCAGCCTCAACAGACAGCATGGCTACACCTTC.

The rearrangement links TRBV30 to TRBJ1-2; D unclear. Trimming left V 7 bases short and J 0 bases short, with 12 bases between. The germline V gene encodes CDR1 GTSNPN and CDR2 SVGIG (reference sequence). CDR3 length: 13 residues. DNA for the CDR3: TGTGCCTTAAGTGAATTAGCTAACTATGGCTACACCTTC. Translation gives CALSELANYGYTF.

This clone was seen just once. The chain employs TRBV27 and TRBJ2-1, with D perhaps TRBD2 (6 bases). V lost 6 bases, J lost 2 bases, and 17 bases lay in between. The CDR3 length is 16 residues. CDR1 MNHEY and CDR2 SMNVEV come from the germline V gene (reference sequence). The CDR3 nucleotides read TGTGCCAGCAGCCCCAGCAGGCTAGCGACCTACAATGAGCAGTTCTTC. Protein product: CASSPSRLATYNEQFF.

The V gene is TRBV10-3, the J gene TRBJ1-2; D is ambiguous. Trimming shortened V by 3 bases and J by 0 bases, and 2 bases separated the two germline ends. This CDR3 contains 12 residues. Germline CDR1 ENHRY, CDR2 SYGVKD. The CDR3 DNA reads as TGTGCCATCAGTGACACTAACTATGGCTACACCTTC. It encodes CAISDTNYGYTF.

The chain has TRBV7-3 and TRBJ2-2; possibly TRBD2 for D (6 bases). Trimming removed 1 base from V and 6 bases from J, with 21 bases in between. The germline gives CDR1 SGHTA, CDR2 FQGTGA. The CDR3 is made up of 18 amino acids. The CDR3 spells CASSLNAGISRTAGELFF. CDR3 sequence (DNA): TGTGCCAGCAGCTTAAACGCGGGAATATCTCGTACGGCCGGGGAGCTGTTTTTT.

The gene calls are TRBV28 and TRBJ1-4; 11 bases fit TRBD1. Germline-derived CDR1 and CDR2 are MDHEN and SYDVKM. The CDR3 has 14 residues. V shed 6 bases and J 7 bases; nucleotides not matched to a gene: 4. CDR3 amino acids: CASRLDRGPEKLFF. The CDR3 DNA sequence: TGTGCCAGCAGATTGGACAGGGGGCCTGAAAAACTGTTTTTT.

The V call is TRBV10-3, the J call TRBJ1-5; the D gene is possibly TRBD1 (5 bases). The germline CDR1 and CDR2 sequences are ENHRY and SYGVKD. Trimming took 0 bases from V and 6 from J, leaving 12 bases between them. CDR3 length: 15 residues. CDR3 residues: CAISESGQGGQPQHF. The CDR3 DNA sequence: TGTGCCATCAGTGAGTCAGGTCAGGGAGGTCAGCCCCAGCATTTT.

The chain is built from TRBV3-1 (or the pseudogene TRBV3-2) and TRBJ2-5, with D maybe TRBD2 (5 bases). V gave up 0 bases and J gave up 3 bases, with 11 bases separating them. CDR3 length: 15 residues. Looked up from germline, CDR1 is LGHDT and CDR2 is YNNKEL (reference sequence). The CDR3 sequence is CASSQEGTSKETQYF. The CDR3, as DNA: TGTGCCAGCAGCCAAGAAGGAACTAGTAAAGAGACCCAGTACTTC.

The chain employs TRBV24-1 and TRBJ2-6; no definite D call. Germline CDR1 KGHDR, CDR2 SFDVKD. V lost 4 bases, J lost 0 bases, and 6 bases lay in between. The CDR3 length is 15 residues. The CDR3 region has the DNA TGTGCCACCAGTGACGGGTCCTCTGGGGCCAACGTCCTGACTTTC. Its translation is CATSDGSSGANVLTF.

This clone was found once. This chain uses TRBV9 with TRBJ1-3, with 12 bases matching TRBD1. Per the germline V gene, CDR1 is SGDLS and CDR2 is YYNGEE. The CDR3 is 17 residues long. V was pared by 5 bases and J by 2 bases, with 8 bases of the junction left unmatched. CDR3 residues: CASSPMGQGATGNTIYF. Here the CDR3 DNA reads TGTGCCAGCAGTCCGATGGGACAGGGGGCGACTGGAAACACCATATATTTT.

The chain is built from TRBV7-8 and TRBJ2-5, with D tentatively TRBD1 (5 bases). Trimming left V 5 bases short and J 2 bases short, with 9 bases between. CDR1 is SGHVS and CDR2 is FQNEAQ in the germline V gene. CDR3 length: 13 amino acids. The CDR3 nucleotides read TGTGCCAGCAGCCCAGGGATTCAAGAGACCCAGTACTTC. Its translation: CASSPGIQETQYF.

This chain uses TRBV7-2 with TRBJ1-1; TRBD1 matches 7 bases. The CDR3 has 15 residues. Germline V gives CDR1 SGHTA, CDR2 FQGNSA. V was clipped by 1 base and J by 5 bases; unmatched bases: 7. CDR3 nucleotide sequence: TGTGCCAGCAGCTTAGACCCAGGGGGTATAACTGAAGCTTTCTTT. Translating it yields CASSLDPGGITEAFF.

The chain recombines TRBV27 with TRBJ2-3, with no clear D. The germline V gene has CDR1 MNHEY and CDR2 SMNVEV (reference sequence). The V gene lost 3 bases and the J gene lost 5 bases, with 3 bases spanning the gap. The CDR3 has 11 residues. CDR3 DNA: TGTGCCAGCAGTTTCGGAGATACGCAGTATTTT. Amino acids: CASSFGDTQYF.

This chain uses TRBV28 with TRBJ2-1, with 10 positions matching TRBD1. CDR1 and CDR2 (germline): MDHEN, SYDVKM. After removal of 4 bases from V and 12 bases from J, the junction contained 3 bases not matched to a gene. CDR3 length: 12 residues. In DNA, the CDR3 is TGTGCCAGCAGTTACGGGACAGGGGTGCAGTTCTTC. Translated: CASSYGTGVQFF.

This rearrangement joins TRBV4-3 to TRBJ1-3, with TRBD1 as a possible D gene (5 bases). Looked up from germline, CDR1 is LGHNA and CDR2 is YSLEER. V lost 3 bases, J lost 0 bases, and 6 bases lay in between. CDR3 size: 14 residues. For the CDR3, the DNA is TGCGCCAGCAGCCAGACAGACTCTGGAAACACCATATATTTT. Protein: CASSQTDSGNTIYF.

The V and J genes are TRBV27 and TRBJ2-2; D is possibly TRBD2 (6 bases). Germline loops: CDR1 MNHEY, CDR2 SMNVEV (reference sequence). The CDR3 consists of 13 residues. V was clipped by 5 bases and J by 5 bases, with 9 bases between them. CDR3 loop: CASSLGGTGELFF. In DNA, the CDR3 is TGTGCCAGCAGTCTTGGAGGGACCGGGGAGCTGTTTTTT.

V usage is TRBV24-1 and J usage is TRBJ2-3; 13 nucleotides line up with TRBD2. The CDR3 has 17 residues. Germline-derived CDR1 and CDR2 are KGHDR and SFDVKD. The V segment lost 3 bases and the J segment 3 bases; nucleotides outside the gene matches: 5. The CDR3 coding sequence is TGTGCCACCAGTGATCCGACTAGCGGGAGGTTGACAGATACGCAGTATTTT. It yields the protein CATSDPTSGRLTDTQYF.

The genes are TRBV11-2 and TRBJ2-5; D is undetermined. Trimming removed 0 bases from V and 4 bases from J, with 12 bases in between. CDR3 length: 15 residues. From germline, CDR1 is SGHAT and CDR2 FQNNGV. The CDR3 DNA sequence: TGTGCCAGCAGCTTAGAGCGGCTACCGAGAGAGACCCAGTACTTC. Translation: CASSLERLPRETQYF.

This chain connects TRBV7-9 to TRBJ2-1, with 11 bases matching TRBD2. Germline V CDR1 and CDR2: SEHNR, FQNEAQ (reference sequence). The CDR3 is 15 amino acids. The V segment lost 6 bases and the J segment 8 bases; nucleotides outside the gene matches: 9. Written as DNA, the CDR3 is TGTGCCAGCAGGGGAACTAGCGGGAGATTAGATGAGCAGTTCTTC. Protein sequence: CASRGTSGRLDEQFF.

The rearrangement joins TRBV2 to TRBJ2-7; the match to TRBD2 covers 7 bases. Germline lookup yields CDR1 SNHLY and CDR2 FYNNEI. Trimming took 8 bases from V and 7 from J; bases not matched to a gene: 5. This CDR3 comprises 11 residues. This chain's CDR3 is CASRAAGEQYF. Here the CDR3 DNA reads TGTGCCAGCCGGGCAGCGGGGGAGCAGTACTTC.

This chain's CDR3 is CASSPPDRDQTGELFF. The CDR3 nucleotides read TGTGCCAGCAGCCCGCCTGACAGGGATCAGACCGGGGAGCTGTTTTTT. The genes are TRBV7-9 and TRBJ2-2; 7 bases match TRBD1. There are 16 residues in the CDR3. Germline V CDR1 and CDR2: SEHNR, FQNEAQ (reference sequence). Trimming at V came to 5 bases and at J to 5 bases, leaving 11 bases not matched to a gene.

The rearrangement uses TRBV5-5 and TRBJ2-7; D might be TRBD2 (6 bases). The germline CDR1 and CDR2 sequences are SGHKS and YYEKEE (reference sequence). This CDR3 spans 15 amino acids. V was clipped by 4 bases and J by 3 bases, with 17 bases between them. CDR3 region: CASSTGLRAYYEQYF. The CDR3 bases are TGTGCCAGCAGCACGGGACTTCGCGCCTACTACGAGCAGTACTTC.

The CDR3 here is CASSPRQAITYEQYF. The DNA of the CDR3 is TGTGCCAGCAGTCCGCGACAGGCCATCACCTACGAGCAGTACTTC. The V call is TRBV6-5, the J call TRBJ2-7, with D possibly TRBD1 on 6 matching bases. Germline V gives CDR1 MNHEY, CDR2 SVGAGI. CDR3 length equals 15 residues. V gave up 5 bases and J gave up 2 bases, with 16 bases separating them.

This chain connects TRBV4-3 to TRBJ2-7, with TRBD2 as a possible D gene (5 bases). The germline V gene encodes CDR1 LGHNA and CDR2 YSLEER. The CDR3 loop spans 14 amino acids. Trimming removed 1 base from V and 4 bases from J, with 11 bases in between. CDR3 nucleotides: TGCGCCAGCAGCCAAGTGGGGAGAGGGTACGAGCAGTACTTC. This encodes CASSQVGRGYEQYF.

The gene calls are TRBV5-1 and TRBJ2-7; TRBD2 matches 9 bases. The CDR3 is 14 residues long. Losses at the gene ends were 0 bases for V and 6 bases for J; bases not matched to a gene: 4. Germline V gene sequence: CDR1 SGHRS, CDR2 YFSETQ. The CDR3 nucleotides are TGCGCCAGCAGCTTGGGACTAGCGGAAGGCGAGCAGTACTTC. It encodes CASSLGLAEGEQYF.